This T cell receptor beta chain was captured by sequencing in a study of blood T cell repertoires in COVID-19. The assay was immunoSEQ multiplex PCR, and TCRdb's table has in-frame clones only and misses some. This sample yields some 87,000 clones, of which over 80% are seen a single time; approximately 6% belongs to the top ten. The length of the CDR3 is 13 residues. V trimming: 2 bases; J trimming: 4 bases; junction bases outside the gene matches: 2. Germline V gene lookup returns CDR1 LGHDT and CDR2 YNNKEL (reference sequence). Sample: peripheral blood. The TCR sequence derives from a woman aged 55-69 years with active COVID-19. The chain recombines TRBV3-1 (or the pseudogene TRBV3-2) with TRBJ2-7, with 7 bases aligning to TRBD2. Written as DNA, the CDR3 is TGTGCCAGCAGCCAACTAGCGGCGTACGAGCAGTACTTC. Encoded protein: CASSQLAAYEQYF.